Presented here are 10 T cell receptor beta chains from one specimen sequenced in a study of identical twins. TCRdb reprocessed the 5' RACE reads via MiXCR and lists one record per CDR3 protein. The sample has some 1,600,000 distinct CDR3 sequences; 32% are singletons. The sample taken for sequencing was cord blood. The receptor source for this set is a newborn girl in good health.

A few counts support this clonotype. The J gene is TRBJ2-3, the V gene TRBV12-3 or TRBV12-4, with 7 bases fitting TRBD2. Losses at the gene ends were 6 bases for V and 5 bases for J; bases not matched to a gene: 11. CDR3 length: 15 residues. This chain's CDR3 is CASSPPSGLGDTQYF. CDR3 nucleotide sequence: TGTGCCAGCAGCCCTCCTAGCGGACTCGGAGATACGCAGTATTTT.

This clonotype has only a few counts. The rearrangement uses TRBV5-1 and TRBJ2-3; 7 bases align to TRBD2. The CDR3 is made up of 20 amino acids. J lost 0 bases, V lost 4 bases, and 20 bases had no gene match. Per the germline V gene, CDR1 is SGHRS and CDR2 is YFSETQ. CDR3 loop: CASSQTRRSLAAPSTDTQYF. The DNA for the CDR3 is TGCGCCAGCAGCCAGACTCGGAGGTCTCTAGCGGCCCCGAGCACAGATACGCAGTATTTT.

The chain is built from TRBV7-2 and TRBJ1-6; D remains ambiguous. Per germline, CDR1 SGHTA and CDR2 FQGNSA. The CDR3 contains 16 residues. Trimming cost V 2 bases and J 2 bases, with 10 bases left between them. The CDR3 spells CASSLRPGPYNSPLHF. The CDR3 DNA reads as TGTGCCAGCAGCTTACGTCCGGGCCCCTATAATTCACCCCTCCACTTT.

As regards this clonotype: Its ends do not fully match the called genes, so a read error is possible. The rearrangement links TRBV29-1 to TRBJ2-7, with 9 bases that match TRBD1. The CDR3 contains 15 residues. The germline V gene encodes CDR1 SQVTM and CDR2 ANQGSEA. The DNA of the CDR3 is TGCGGCGTTGTCGCCCCGGGACAGGGATCCTACGAGCAGTACTTC. Protein: CGVVAPGQGSYEQYF.

The chain employs TRBV3-1 and TRBJ1-2; TRBD1 might be the D (6 bases). Germline V lookup: CDR1 LGHDT, CDR2 YNNKEL (reference sequence). Trimming cost V 6 bases and J 5 bases, with 19 bases left between them. The length of the CDR3 is 15 residues. Written as DNA, the CDR3 is TGTGCCAGCAGTCCAAGTGGACAGTCGGCGTATGGCTACACCTTC. Protein sequence: CASSPSGQSAYGYTF.

The CDR3 DNA sequence: TGCGCCAGCAGCGGGGGCTTCCCTGGCCTCAGGGATGGTCACGGCTACACCTTC. The encoded protein is CASSGGFPGLRDGHGYTF. The chain uses TRBV5-1 and TRBJ1-2; weak D call: TRBD1 (6 bases). The CDR3 has 18 amino acids. Germline-derived CDR1 and CDR2 are SGHRS and YFSETQ. Trimming pared 4 bases from V and 8 bases from J, leaving 30 bases between.

V gene TRBV13 combines with J gene TRBJ2-3; D is unclear. This CDR3 comprises 16 residues. The V gene lost 3 bases and the J gene lost 0 bases, with 13 bases spanning the gap. The germline gives CDR1 PRHDT, CDR2 FYEKMQ (reference sequence). In DNA form, the CDR3 reads TGTGCCAGCAGCTTTTCTAGGTCTCTAAGCACAGATACGCAGTATTTT. Protein: CASSFSRSLSTDTQYF. Complete variable domain (other parts from reference TRBV13 and TRBJ2-3): AAGVIQSPRHLIKEKRETATLKCYPIPRHDTVYWYQQGPGQDPQFLISFYEKMQSDKGSIPDRFSAQQFSDYHSELNMSSLELGDSALYFCASSFSRSLSTDTQYFGPGTRLTVL.

As DNA, the CDR3 is TGTGCCAGCAGCCAAGATTTGGGGACAGGGAATGAAAAACTGTTTTTT. It encodes CASSQDLGTGNEKLFF. The V call is TRBV3-1, the J call TRBJ1-4; TRBD1 matches 9 bases. The junction had 4 bases not matched to a gene; V was cut back by 0 bases and J by 5 bases. Looked up from germline, CDR1 is LGHDT and CDR2 is YNNKEL (reference sequence). The CDR3 consists of 16 residues.

The chain has TRBV20-1 and TRBJ2-3; TRBD1 aligns across 8 bases. From germline, CDR1 is DFQATT and CDR2 SNEGSKA (reference sequence). The V segment lost 1 base and the J segment 4 bases; nucleotides outside the gene matches: 4. This CDR3 region has 14 residues. The CDR3 DNA reads as TGCAGTGCTAGAGGCCAGGGGGCCTCAGATACGCAGTATTTT. Translating it yields CSARGQGASDTQYF.

The chain links TRBV10-3 to TRBJ2-5; tentative D call: TRBD1 (7 bases). Germline V lookup: CDR1 ENHRY, CDR2 SYGVKD. Trimming left V 7 bases short and J 4 bases short, with 13 bases between. The CDR3 spans 13 residues. The CDR3 reads CAIKRQGGETQYF. As DNA, the CDR3 is TGTGCCATCAAGCGACAGGGAGGAGAGACCCAGTACTTC.